One sample yielded the 3 T cell receptor beta chains listed below, sequenced in a study of technical replicates of blood from several donors. The protocol was immunoSEQ multiplex PCR, while the TCRdb copy is restricted to in-frame clones and leaves out a portion. Here the sample spans roughly 70,000 clones, 90% to 95% being singletons. Input material: PBMCs. The receptors derive from a human donor in good health. Some clones in this sample may be carry-over from other donors' samples.

The chain links TRBV6-5 to TRBJ2-7, with 8 bases lining up with TRBD2. The CDR3 contains 13 residues. Germline trimming cut 2 bases from V and 5 bases from J; bases unmatched to any gene: 2. Germline CDR1 reads MNHEY; CDR2 reads SVGAGI. The CDR3 is CASSYPAGDEQYF. DNA for the CDR3: TGTGCCAGCAGTTACCCAGCGGGAGACGAGCAGTACTTC.

The V call is TRBV4-1, the J call TRBJ2-2; TRBD1 might be the D (5 bases). Deletions cut 4 bases from V and 1 base from J, with 13 bases between. There are 16 residues in the CDR3. CDR1 MGHRA and CDR2 YSYEKL come from the germline V gene. The CDR3 region is CASSLGRAQNTGELFF. The CDR3 nucleotides read TGCGCCAGCAGCCTCGGCAGGGCCCAGAACACCGGGGAGCTGTTTTTT.

This chain connects TRBV6-6 to TRBJ2-3; D gene ambiguous. Germline CDR1 reads MNHNY; CDR2 reads SVGAGI (reference sequence). Deletions cut 6 bases from V and 2 bases from J, with 15 bases between. There are 15 residues in the CDR3. The CDR3 region is CASSLTGIDTDTQYF. The DNA for the CDR3 is TGTGCCAGCAGCCTGACGGGTATCGACACAGATACGCAGTATTTT.